This T cell receptor beta chain appears in the sequencing data of a study of patients with pleural tuberculosis (dated by TCRdb to the mid-2010s). TCRdb shows the sequencer as Illumina Genome Analyzer IIx. The public reads were run again by TCRdb, first through fastp at Q25 and then through MiXCR, and only productive beta chains were kept. For every CDR3 protein sequence, its rows merge into one entry that carries the most common genes and DNA. The table for this sample lists approximately 50,000 distinct CDR3 sequences; around 6.7% of them were counted only once. The ten top clones hold roughly 15% of the sample. From the germline V gene (reference sequence), CDR1 is LNHDA and CDR2 is SQIVND. From the cysteine through the phenylalanine, the CDR3 covers 13 amino acids. This entry keeps only the CDR3 DNA: 39 bases, framed from base 1. Trimming takes 0 bases from V and 14 bases from J, and the germline ends sit 11 bases apart.

This clonotype was counted only a few times. Its recognized antigen is unknown. Base-call qualities are not available, and no considerably larger clone is one nucleotide away. This receptor was taken from a human donor with pleural tuberculosis. Rearrangement joined TRBV19 to TRBJ1-6, with no confident D gene call. The DNA sequence is given as TGTGCCAGTAGTATAGAGGTGCGGGGAGCCCTCCACTTT. Its protein product is CASSIEVRGALHF.